This is a list of T cell receptor beta chains from one sample in a study of blood T cell repertoires in COVID-19. Assay: immunoSEQ multiplex PCR; the TCRdb copy retains only in-frame clones and omits some. The table has 80,000 to 95,000 clones, roughly 86% seen once. Sample: peripheral blood. These TCRs come from a man between 70 and 80 years old with acute or convalescent COVID-19. The CDR3 runs from the conserved cysteine through the conserved F or W. Each record gives: D gene, V gene, J gene, clone size, CDR3 DNA, CDR3 protein. D genes are given only for firm matches. Expanded clones get a size class; other rows say once, few or many, or leave the size out.

-	TRBV7-6	TRBJ1-1	once	TGTGCCAGCAGCTTACGGGGGGGCACTGAAGCTTTCTTT	CASSLRGGTEAFF
TRBD1	TRBV18	TRBJ2-5	-	TGTGCCAGCTCACCGACAGGGGGCGACGGGGAGACCCAGTACTTC	CASSPTGGDGETQYF
TRBD1	TRBV5-6	TRBJ2-2	-	TGTGCCAGCAGCACAGGGGGCGCCGGTCAAACGAACACCGGGGAGCTGTTTTTT	CASSTGGAGQTNTGELFF
TRBD1	TRBV24-1	TRBJ2-1	-	TGTGCCACCAGTGACCAATCCTCCGGGACAGGGAACAATGAGCAGTTCTTC	CATSDQSSGTGNNEQFF
-	TRBV10-1	TRBJ2-3	-	TGCGCCAGCAGTGAGGGTCGGGGTACTTCAGATACGCAGTATTTT	CASSEGRGTSDTQYF
-	TRBV2	TRBJ1-1	-	TGTGCCAGCAGCCAAGGGGTTATGAACACTGAAGCTTTCTTT	CASSQGVMNTEAFF
-	TRBV4-3	TRBJ2-7	-	TGCGCCAGCAGCCAAGATCGACAGAACTACTACGAGCAGTACTTC	CASSQDRQNYYEQYF
TRBD1	TRBV2	TRBJ2-1	once	TGTGCCAGCAGTTTTCGACAGGGTTTAAGAGGAACAGACAATGAGCAGTTCTTC	CASSFRQGLRGTDNEQFF
-	TRBV5-1	TRBJ2-1	-	TGCGCCAGCAGCTTGGATCCGGGGGCCTACAATGAGCAGTTCTTC	CASSLDPGAYNEQFF
TRBD2	TRBV28	TRBJ2-7	-	TGTGCCAGCCGGGACTACGCCTACGAGCAGTACTTC	CASRDYAYEQYF
TRBD1	TRBV9	TRBJ2-3	few	TGTGCCAGCAGCGTAGCCTCGGGACAGGTCACAGATACGCAGTATTTT	CASSVASGQVTDTQYF
-	TRBV7-9	TRBJ2-1	-	TGTGCCAGCAGCTCCCTGCGGGGACCGAACTACAATGAGCAGTTCTTC	CASSSLRGPNYNEQFF
TRBD1	TRBV19	TRBJ2-7	-	TGTGCCAGTAGTGCCTGGACAGGGGAGGGCTACGAGCAGTACTTC	CASSAWTGEGYEQYF
TRBD2	TRBV11-2	TRBJ2-2	-	TGTGCCAGCAGGTTGACTAGCGGGAACACCGGGGAGCTGTTTTTT	CASRLTSGNTGELFF
-	TRBV11-2	TRBJ2-3	-	TGTGCCAGCAGCCACGGTAGCGGTTTTAGCACAGATACGCAGTATTTT	CASSHGSGFSTDTQYF
-	TRBV27	TRBJ1-2	-	TGTGCCAGCAGTTTGCAGGGGAACTATGGCTACACCTTC	CASSLQGNYGYTF
-	TRBV5-4	TRBJ2-7	few	TGTGCCAGCAGCTTTTATCAGGGTGTGATCCCCTACGAGCAGTACTTC	CASSFYQGVIPYEQYF
-	TRBV28	TRBJ1-2	-	TGTGCCAGCAGTGGCCCTAACTATGGCTACACCTTC	CASSGPNYGYTF
TRBD1	TRBV7-2	TRBJ1-5	-	TGTGCCAGCAGCCGGACAGGGGGTCAGCCCCAGCATTTT	CASSRTGGQPQHF
TRBD1	TRBV19	TRBJ2-7	-	TGTGCCAGTTCTCCCGGGACAGTCTCCTACGAGCAGTACTTC	CASSPGTVSYEQYF
TRBD1	TRBV5-1	TRBJ2-2	-	TGCGCCAGCAGCTGGGGACAGGGAACCGGGGAGCTGTTTTTT	CASSWGQGTGELFF
-	TRBV7-2	TRBJ1-3	-	TGTGCCAGCAGCCAAGGAGGGCGACGGAACTCTGGAAACACCATATATTTT	CASSQGGRRNSGNTIYF
-	TRBV28	TRBJ2-7	-	TGTGCCAGCAGTCTCCGACAGGTATCCTACGAGCAGTACTTC	CASSLRQVSYEQYF
TRBD1	TRBV2	TRBJ2-1	-	TGTGCCAGCAGTCAGACAGGGGGCAATGAGCAGTTCTTC	CASSQTGGNEQFF
TRBD2	TRBV27	TRBJ2-1	-	TGTGCCAGCAGCTTGAGCGGGGGGATTTGGGATGAGCAGTTCTTC	CASSLSGGIWDEQFF
-	TRBV29-1	TRBJ2-3	-	TGCAGCGCCTCCCAGGGCCTTAGCACAGATACGCAGTATTTT	CSASQGLSTDTQYF
TRBD1	TRBV3-1/TRBV3-2	TRBJ2-3	-	TGTGCCAGCAGCCAAGAGACGGGACAGCTCCCCACAGATACGCAGTATTTT	CASSQETGQLPTDTQYF
-	TRBV9	TRBJ2-1	-	TGTGCCAGCAGCGTAGGCCTAACGGGAACCTACAATGAGCAGTTCTTC	CASSVGLTGTYNEQFF
TRBD1	TRBV7-9	TRBJ2-2	once	TGTGCCAGCAGCTCAACACCAGGGGGAGTGGGCACCGGGGAGCTGTTTTTT	CASSSTPGGVGTGELFF
-	TRBV19	TRBJ2-3	-	TGTGCCAGTAGTATTAGGCACAGAGGCACAGATACGCAGTATTTT	CASSIRHRGTDTQYF
-	TRBV13	TRBJ2-1	-	TGTGCCAGCAGCCGCCGTGACTCGTACTTGGGGCAGTTCTTC	CASSRRDSYLGQFF
TRBD1	TRBV9	TRBJ1-1	once	TGTGCCAGCAGCGTAGCGACAGGGTTAGGGAACACTGAAGCTTTCTTT	CASSVATGLGNTEAFF
-	TRBV29-1	TRBJ1-2	once	TGCAGCGCCCCGACACCCCAAACCTACACCTTC	CSAPTPQTYTF
TRBD1	TRBV30	TRBJ1-5	-	TGTGCCTGGACCCCGGGACAGGGGAGTCAGCCCCAGCATTTT	CAWTPGQGSQPQHF
TRBD2	TRBV13	TRBJ2-1	-	TGTGCCAGCAGCTCGATTAGCGGGGGGACATACAATGAGCAGTTCTTC	CASSSISGGTYNEQFF
-	TRBV25-1	TRBJ2-1	-	TGTGCCAGCAGTGTAAGTGGGGGCGCGTACAATGAGCAGTTCTTC	CASSVSGGAYNEQFF
TRBD2	TRBV24-1	TRBJ2-5	-	TGTGCCACCAGTGATCCCAAAACCGTAGCGGGGGGACGGGAGACCCAGTACTTC	CATSDPKTVAGGRETQYF
-	TRBV6-1	TRBJ2-5	-	TGTGCCAGCAGTGAAGATTTGTCGGGGGGCCCTCAAGAGACCCAGTACTTC	CASSEDLSGGPQETQYF
TRBD1	TRBV19	TRBJ1-4	few	TGTGCCAGTAGTATGGGACAGGGTCCTAATGAAAAACTGTTTTTT	CASSMGQGPNEKLFF
-	TRBV9	TRBJ1-3	-	TGTGCCAGCAGCGTAGGAGCGTTTGGAAACACCATATATTTT	CASSVGAFGNTIYF
TRBD1	TRBV7-9	TRBJ1-6	-	TGTGCCAGCAGCTTAGGACAGGGTTATAATTCACCCCTCCACTTT	CASSLGQGYNSPLHF
-	TRBV11-1	TRBJ2-1	-	TGTGCCAGCAGCTTAGCCGGGACATCACACAATGAGCAGTTCTTC	CASSLAGTSHNEQFF
TRBD2	TRBV5-1	TRBJ2-2	-	TGCGCCAGCAGCTTGGCCGGGCTAGCGGGAGAACTACAAAAGAACACCGGGGAGCTGTTTTTT	CASSLAGLAGELQKNTGELFF
-	TRBV7-3	TRBJ2-7	-	TGTGCCAGCAGCTTATCTGGCAGGGCGAGCTACGAGCAGTACTTC	CASSLSGRASYEQYF
-	TRBV4-3	TRBJ2-1	-	TGCGCCAGCAGCCCCATCCTAGGCGGGGATGTTGAGCAGTTCTTC	CASSPILGGDVEQFF
TRBD1	TRBV12-3/TRBV12-4	TRBJ1-5	-	TGTGCCAGCAGCCCCGACAGGGGCGTTTGGCATTTT	CASSPDRGVWHF
-	TRBV5-6	TRBJ1-2	-	TGTGCCAGCAGCTCATACATATCCCTCGGGGATACCTATGGCTACACCTTC	CASSSYISLGDTYGYTF
-	TRBV10-1	TRBJ2-2	-	TGCGCCAGCAAGAGAGAAAGCACCGGGGAGCTGTTTTTT	CASKRESTGELFF
TRBD1	TRBV5-5	TRBJ2-7	few	TGTGCCAGCCAAAACAGGGGTCGGACCTACGAGCAGTACTTC	CASQNRGRTYEQYF
-	TRBV7-2	TRBJ1-5	few	TGTGCCAGCAGCTTTGCGGTAGATCAGCCCCAGCATTTT	CASSFAVDQPQHF
-	TRBV10-3	TRBJ1-2	-	TGTGCCATCAGTGAGTCGGGCCGCCGCGCCACCTTC	CAISESGRRATF
TRBD1	TRBV6-5	TRBJ1-4	-	TGTGCCAGCAGTTACTCGAGACAGGGAAGAGAAAAACTGTTTTTT	CASSYSRQGREKLFF
-	TRBV5-1	TRBJ2-7	-	TGCGCCAGCAGCTTGGAAGTGGGGGGATACGAGCAGTACTTC	CASSLEVGGYEQYF
TRBD1	TRBV2	TRBJ2-2	-	TGTGCCAGCAGGGTCGGACAGGAGCGCACCGGGGAGCTGTTTTTT	CASRVGQERTGELFF